Shown below are 7 T cell receptor beta chains from a single sample sequenced in a study of blood T cell repertoires in COVID-19 (dated by TCRdb to the early 2020s). The library was obtained by the immunoSEQ multiplex PCR assay. The clones in this table, taken by TCRdb from immuneACCESS, are in-frame only. Not every clone is retained; where verified, under half of the shortfall comes from an unresolved V gene, and the cause of the rest is unknown. Counted in this sample were tens of thousands of clones; over 85% of them appeared once. The ten biggest clones cover approximately 4.2% of the sample. Sequencing used peripheral blood. All receptors derive from a human donor with active COVID-19. The donor label of this sample is uncertain.

This chain uses TRBV7-8 with TRBJ2-1, with 8 bases fitting TRBD2. The CDR3 spans 16 residues. The germline V gene encodes CDR1 SGHVS and CDR2 FQNEAQ. V trimming: 0 bases; J trimming: 2 bases; junction bases outside the gene matches: 3. CDR3 in amino acids: CASSLAGGAAYNEQFF. The DNA for the CDR3 is TGTGCCAGCAGCTTAGCCGGGGGGGCCGCCTACAATGAGCAGTTCTTC.

The genes are TRBV10-3 and TRBJ2-3, with a weak D call TRBD2 (5 bases). This CDR3 spans 13 amino acids. V dropped 2 bases and J dropped 2 bases, with 5 bases sitting between them. The V gene's germline CDR1 is ENHRY and CDR2 SYGVKD. Here the CDR3 DNA reads TGTGCCATCAGTGAGGACTACACAGATACGCAGTATTTT. Translation: CAISEDYTDTQYF.

The DNA of the CDR3 is TGTGCCAGCAGTCCAAGGGGACAGGGGAGGGAGACCCAGTACTTC. As protein: CASSPRGQGRETQYF. This chain uses TRBV27 with TRBJ2-5; 10 nucleotides line up with TRBD1. This CDR3 has 15 amino acids. Per germline, CDR1 MNHEY and CDR2 SMNVEV (reference sequence). The J segment lost 5 bases and the V segment lost 5 bases, leaving 8 bases of the junction unmatched.

The J gene is TRBJ1-5, the V gene TRBV6-1, with D possibly matching TRBD1 (5 bases). Deletions cut 3 bases from V and 2 bases from J, with 8 bases between. Germline lookup yields CDR1 MNHNS and CDR2 SASEGT. The CDR3 has 14 amino acids. The CDR3 sequence: CASSEGGRNQPQHF. The CDR3 DNA follows: TGTGCCAGCAGTGAGGGGGGTCGCAATCAGCCCCAGCATTTT.

This chain connects TRBV2 to TRBJ1-2; D unclear. The CDR3 contains 13 residues. The V gene's germline CDR1 is SNHLY and CDR2 FYNNEI. V was clipped by 4 bases and J by 4 bases, with 10 bases between them. The CDR3 sequence is CASSAAEIYGYTF. DNA of the CDR3: TGTGCCAGCAGTGCGGCGGAAATCTATGGCTACACCTTC.

The chain combines TRBV6-5 with TRBJ2-2, with D perhaps matching TRBD2 (6 bases). CDR1 and CDR2 (germline): MNHEY, SVGAGI. Trimming removed 6 bases from V and 3 bases from J, with 11 bases in between. The CDR3 sequence is 14 residues long. The CDR3 region is CASRSGYYTGELFF. CDR3 nucleotides: TGTGCCAGCAGAAGCGGGTATTACACCGGGGAGCTGTTTTTT.

In nucleotides, the CDR3 is TGTGCCAGCAGCCCCTCTAGCGGGCCCACAGATACGCAGTATTTT. It is translated as CASSPSSGPTDTQYF. The V gene is TRBV5-6, the J gene TRBJ2-3, with 8 nucleotides matching TRBD2. CDR3 size: 15 residues. V lost 4 bases to trimming and J lost 2 bases; unmatched junction nucleotides: 6. Germline-derived CDR1 and CDR2 are SGHDT and YYEEEE.